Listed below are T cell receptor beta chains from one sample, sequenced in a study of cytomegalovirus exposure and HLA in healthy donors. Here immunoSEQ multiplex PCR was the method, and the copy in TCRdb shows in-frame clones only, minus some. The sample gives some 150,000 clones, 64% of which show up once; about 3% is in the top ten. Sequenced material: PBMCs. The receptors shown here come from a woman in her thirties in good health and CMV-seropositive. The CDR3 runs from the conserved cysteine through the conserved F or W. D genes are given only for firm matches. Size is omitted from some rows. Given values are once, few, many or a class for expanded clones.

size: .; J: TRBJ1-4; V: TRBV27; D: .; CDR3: CASSLRPHTGRSNEKLFF; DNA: TGTGCCAGCAGTTTGCGTCCCCACACGGGGAGGTCTAATGAAAAACTGTTTTTT
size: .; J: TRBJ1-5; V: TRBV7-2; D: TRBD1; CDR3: CASKTSGTDNNQPQHF; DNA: TGTGCCAGCAAAACTTCCGGGACAGACAACAATCAGCCCCAGCATTTT
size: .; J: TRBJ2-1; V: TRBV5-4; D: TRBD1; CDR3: CASSPKGQGTTYNEQFF; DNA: TGTGCCAGCAGCCCAAAGGGACAGGGCACCACTTACAATGAGCAGTTCTTC
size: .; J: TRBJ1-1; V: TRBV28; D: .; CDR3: CASSPPGPAGAFF; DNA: TGTGCCAGCAGTCCCCCGGGTCCCGCCGGAGCTTTCTTT
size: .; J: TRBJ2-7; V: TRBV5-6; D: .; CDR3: CASSLGGQLVYEQYF; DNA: TGTGCCAGCAGCTTGGGTGGGCAGTTAGTCTACGAGCAGTACTTC
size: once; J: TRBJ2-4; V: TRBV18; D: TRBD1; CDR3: CASSRSPTGGEAKNIQYF; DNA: TGTGCCAGCTCCCGAAGCCCGACAGGGGGCGAGGCCAAAAACATTCAGTACTTC
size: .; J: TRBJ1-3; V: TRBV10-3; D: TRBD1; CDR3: CAISESGRGLSGNTIYF; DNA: TGTGCCATCAGTGAGTCGGGCAGGGGGCTGTCTGGAAACACCATATATTTT
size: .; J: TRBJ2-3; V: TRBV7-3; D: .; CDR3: CASSSLAVGADTQYF; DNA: TGTGCCAGCAGCTCCTTAGCGGTTGGGGCAGATACGCAGTATTTT
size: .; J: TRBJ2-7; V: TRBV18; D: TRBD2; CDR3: CASSPFGGLAREQYF; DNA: TGTGCCAGCTCACCATTTGGGGGACTAGCCCGCGAGCAGTACTTC
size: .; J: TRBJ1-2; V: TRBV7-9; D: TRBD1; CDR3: CASSLGPGTDGYTF; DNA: TGTGCCAGCAGCTTAGGACCCGGGACAGATGGCTACACCTTC
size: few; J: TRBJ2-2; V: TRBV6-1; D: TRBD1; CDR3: CASSDTGGTGELFF; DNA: TGTGCCAGCAGTGATACAGGGGGGACCGGGGAGCTGTTTTTT
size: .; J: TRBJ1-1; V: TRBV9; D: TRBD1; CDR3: CASGQGQANTEAFF; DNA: TGTGCCAGCGGACAGGGACAGGCTAACACTGAAGCTTTCTTT
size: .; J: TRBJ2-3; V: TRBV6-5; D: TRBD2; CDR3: CASRLRRGGGNTQYF; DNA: TGTGCCAGCCGCCTCCGGCGGGGGGGCGGCAATACGCAGTATTTT
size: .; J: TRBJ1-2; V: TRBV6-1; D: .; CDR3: CASSDIGRGPAYGYTF; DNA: TGTGCCAGCAGTGATATCGGGAGGGGACCGGCCTATGGCTACACCTTC
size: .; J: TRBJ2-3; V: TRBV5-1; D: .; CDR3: CASSSGDSQADTQYF; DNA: TGCGCCAGCAGCTCTGGGGACTCCCAAGCAGATACGCAGTATTTT
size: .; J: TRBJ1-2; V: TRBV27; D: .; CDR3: CASWGTSSNYGYTF; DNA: TGTGCCAGCTGGGGGACAAGCTCTAACTATGGCTACACCTTC
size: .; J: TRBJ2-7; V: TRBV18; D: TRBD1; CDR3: CASSTEQGAPYEQYF; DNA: TGTGCCAGCTCAACGGAACAGGGGGCCCCCTACGAGCAGTACTTC
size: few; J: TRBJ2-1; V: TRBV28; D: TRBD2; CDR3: CASSVAGSSYNEQFF; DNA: TGTGCCAGCAGTGTAGCGGGAAGCTCCTACAATGAGCAGTTCTTC
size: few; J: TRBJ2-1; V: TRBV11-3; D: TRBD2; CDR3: CASSSRTSGSLSNEQFF; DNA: TGTGCCAGCAGCTCCAGGACTAGCGGGAGTCTTTCCAATGAGCAGTTCTTC
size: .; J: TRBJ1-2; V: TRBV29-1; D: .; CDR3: CSVEGGGAGYGYTF; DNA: TGCAGCGTTGAAGGGGGGGGCGCGGGCTATGGCTACACCTTC
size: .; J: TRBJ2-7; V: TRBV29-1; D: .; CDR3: CSVGTETYEQYF; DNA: TGCAGCGTTGGGACAGAAACCTACGAGCAGTACTTC
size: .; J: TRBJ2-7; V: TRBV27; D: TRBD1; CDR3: CASSSRDRASYEQYF; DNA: TGTGCCAGCAGTTCCCGGGACAGGGCTTCCTACGAGCAGTACTTC
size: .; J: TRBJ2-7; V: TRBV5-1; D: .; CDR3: CASSFLASYEQYF; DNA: TGCGCCAGCAGCTTTTTGGCTTCCTACGAGCAGTACTTC
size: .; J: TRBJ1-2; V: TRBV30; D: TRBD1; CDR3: CAWSATDRVTGGYTF; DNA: TGTGCCTGGAGTGCGACTGACAGGGTAACAGGTGGCTACACCTTC
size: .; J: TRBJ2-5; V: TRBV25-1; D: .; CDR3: CASTPKTGLAETQYF; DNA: TGTGCCAGCACCCCAAAGACAGGTCTTGCAGAGACCCAGTACTTC
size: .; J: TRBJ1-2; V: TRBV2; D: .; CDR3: CASSSRISANYGYTF; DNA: TGTGCCAGCAGTTCTAGGATCTCAGCTAACTATGGCTACACCTTC
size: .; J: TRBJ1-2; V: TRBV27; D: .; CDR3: CASSLSGGYSRYGYTF; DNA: TGTGCCAGCAGTTTATCCGGGGGTTATAGTCGCTATGGCTACACCTTC
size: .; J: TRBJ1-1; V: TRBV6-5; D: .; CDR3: CASRVYGSSTEAFF; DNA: TGTGCCAGCAGAGTATATGGGTCTAGCACTGAAGCTTTCTTT
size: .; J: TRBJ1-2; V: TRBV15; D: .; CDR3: CATSRDLSDNRYTF; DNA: TGTGCCACCAGCAGAGACCTCTCGGACAACAGGTACACCTTC
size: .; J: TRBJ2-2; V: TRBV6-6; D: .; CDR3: CASSQRITGELFF; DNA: TGTGCCAGCTCACAGAGAATCACCGGGGAGCTGTTTTTT
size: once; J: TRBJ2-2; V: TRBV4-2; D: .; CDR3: CASSHSGKATGELFF; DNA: TGTGCCAGCAGCCACTCCGGGAAGGCCACCGGGGAGCTGTTTTTT
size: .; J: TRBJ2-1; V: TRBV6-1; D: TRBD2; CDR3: CASSELAVSYNEQFF; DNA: TGTGCCAGCAGTGAACTAGCGGTATCCTACAATGAGCAGTTCTTC
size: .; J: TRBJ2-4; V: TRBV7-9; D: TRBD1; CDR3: CASRRTGAENIQYF; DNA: TGTGCCAGCAGACGGACAGGGGCGGAGAACATTCAGTACTTC
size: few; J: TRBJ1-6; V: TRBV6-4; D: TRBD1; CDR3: CASSRDSNNSPLHF; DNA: TGTGCCAGCAGTCGGGACAGCAATAATTCACCCCTCCACTTT
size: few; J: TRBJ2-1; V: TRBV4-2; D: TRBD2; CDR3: CASSQDTTGGFNEQFF; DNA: TGTGCCAGCAGCCAAGATACAACGGGGGGGTTCAATGAGCAGTTCTTC
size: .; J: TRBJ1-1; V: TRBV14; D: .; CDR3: CASSQLNILKAFF; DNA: TGTGCCAGCAGCCAACTGAATATACTAAAAGCTTTCTTT
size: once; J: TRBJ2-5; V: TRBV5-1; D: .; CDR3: CASSLSTGKETQYF; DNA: TGCGCCAGCAGCTTGTCGACAGGAAAAGAGACCCAGTACTTC
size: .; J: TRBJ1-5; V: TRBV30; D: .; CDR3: CAWSATGNNQPQHF; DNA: TGTGCCTGGAGTGCCACAGGAAACAATCAGCCCCAGCATTTT
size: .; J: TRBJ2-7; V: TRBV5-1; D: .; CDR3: CASSFLDRQYF; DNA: TGCGCCAGCAGCTTCCTGGACAGACAGTACTTC
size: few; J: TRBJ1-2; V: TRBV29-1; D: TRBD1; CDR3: CSVVSPWEPQGGRNYGYTF; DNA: TGCAGCGTTGTTTCACCTTGGGAGCCTCAGGGGGGCCGAAACTATGGCTACACCTTC
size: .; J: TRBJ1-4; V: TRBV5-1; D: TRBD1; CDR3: CASSWGQGFDEKLFF; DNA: TGCGCCAGCAGCTGGGGACAGGGGTTTGATGAAAAACTGTTTTTT
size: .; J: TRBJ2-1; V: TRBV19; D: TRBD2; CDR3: CASSLDGGALVNEQFF; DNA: TGTGCCAGTAGCCTAGACGGGGGGGCGCTTGTAAATGAGCAGTTCTTC
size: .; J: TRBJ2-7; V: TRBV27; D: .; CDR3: CASSFSGYEQYF; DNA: TGTGCCAGCAGTTTTTCAGGTTACGAGCAGTACTTC